This T cell receptor (beta chain) came from a study of cytomegalovirus exposure and HLA in healthy donors. For the study at large: Some 80 million unique TCR sequences came from HLA-typed donors in an early release.

PCR employed 60 Vbeta and 13 Jbeta primers. Here immunoSEQ multiplex PCR was the method, and the copy in TCRdb shows in-frame clones only, minus some. This sample has fewer than 150,000 clones; around 83% occur once, and the top ten carry 4% to 5%. The length of the CDR3 is 13 residues. The germline V gene encodes CDR1 SEHNR and CDR2 FQNEAQ (reference sequence). Trimming removed 5 bases from V and 4 bases from J, with 11 bases in between. Sequencing was carried out using PBMCs. The J gene is TRBJ1-1, the V gene TRBV7-9; weak D call: TRBD1 (6 bases). The clonotype originates from a man aged 35 to 55 in good health and CMV-seropositive. CDR3 residues: CASSPSRGTEAFF. CDR3 in DNA: TGTGCCAGCAGCCCTTCCAGGGGCACTGAAGCTTTCTTT. The full variable domain, its missing parts supplied by reference TRBV7-9 and TRBJ1-1, is DTGVSQNPRHKITKRGQNVTFRCDPISEHNRLYWYRQTLGQGPEFLTYFQNEAQLEKSRLLSDRFSAERPKGSFSTLEIQRTEQGDSAMYLCASSPSRGTEAFFGQGTRLTVV.